This TCR beta chain was profiled in a study of T cell repertoires in cytomegalovirus infection. Study background: Evidence of both CMV infection and a matching HLA type came from public TCR beta signatures. The study's findings and limits: The ex vivo response was dominated by HLA-C-restricted CMV-specific TCR beta clonotypes. Cumulative public TCR beta family frequency identified CMV carriers with the relevant HLA.

The table lists this clonotype with many counts. Its antigen is as yet unknown. V lost 3 bases and J 2 bases, leaving 10 bases between the germline ends. The CDR3 has 14 residues. TCRdb reanalysed the reads using MiXCR and keeps one entry per CDR3 protein. The repertoire holds about 230,000 distinct CDR3 sequences, with about 20% as singletons. This TCR was recovered from a human donor in good health (CMV status not recorded). Some clones in this sample may be carry-over from other donors' samples. The rearrangement joins TRBV12-3 or TRBV12-4 to TRBJ1-1, with D unresolved. Sequences were obtained from CD8+ T cells from PBMCs. This CDR3 is CASSFGTDNTEAFF. CDR3 nucleotides: TGTGCCAGCAGTTTTGGCACGGATAACACTGAAGCTTTCTTT.